The 20 T cell receptor beta chains listed next were all sequenced from one sample in a study of OX40 agonist ivuxolimab in advanced cancers. Libraries were prepared by immunoSEQ multiplex PCR; TCRdb keeps only in-frame clonotypes and omits some of them. The sample carries tens of thousands of clones, more than 75% recorded once. The material sequenced was CD4+ or CD8+ T cells sorted from blood, taken in a trial of the OX40 agonist ivuxolimab. Source of these receptors: an adult with an advanced solid tumor such as melanoma, head and neck, liver or kidney cancer.

The count of this clone is one. The CDR3 loop is CASSLGENTEAFF. CDR3 nucleotide sequence: TGTGCCAGCAGCTTGGGGGAGAACACTGAAGCTTTCTTT. V is TRBV7-6 and J is TRBJ1-1, with D perhaps matching TRBD1 (5 bases). Germline CDR1 and CDR2: SGHVS and FNYEAQ. The CDR3 extends over 13 amino acids. V was shortened by 3 bases and J by 1 base, with 6 bases between the two germline ends.

Concerning this clone itself: This specimen includes other DNA sequences encoding the same CDR3. This chain links TRBV27 with TRBJ1-2; the D is unclear. Trimming shortened V by 3 bases and J by 4 bases, and 12 bases separated the two germline ends. Looked up from germline, CDR1 is MNHEY and CDR2 is SMNVEV (reference sequence). The CDR3 runs 14 residues. The CDR3 is CASSFGLRGYGYTF. In nucleotides, the CDR3 is TGTGCCAGCAGTTTTGGGCTACGGGGCTATGGCTACACCTTC.

This clone was observed once. This chain joins TRBV7-9 and TRBJ1-2, with D unresolved. The CDR3 spans 16 residues. Trimming cost V 4 bases and J 4 bases, with 19 bases left between them. CDR1 is SEHNR, CDR2 FQNEAQ, per germline (reference sequence). This CDR3 is CASSYPEGRGLYGYTF. The CDR3 DNA reads as TGTGCCAGCAGCTACCCTGAAGGGCGCGGTCTCTATGGCTACACCTTC.

The chain couples TRBV7-2 to TRBJ2-7; the match to TRBD1 covers 10 bases. Germline CDR1 and CDR2: SGHTA and FQGNSA. This CDR3 is built from 17 residues. Trimming cost V 5 bases and J 5 bases; bases outside gene matches: 15. The CDR3, as DNA: TGTGCCAGCAGCCCTAGCGGCGGGACAGGGGATCCCAACGAGCAGTACTTC. Translating gives CASSPSGGTGDPNEQYF.

The V gene is TRBV5-6, the J gene TRBJ2-7; D possibly matches TRBD1 or TRBD2 (5 bases each). The germline V gene has CDR1 SGHDT and CDR2 YYEEEE. Trimming took off 4 bases at V and 5 bases at J, with 16 bases between the two ends. CDR3 length equals 14 residues. CDR3 sequence (DNA): TGTGCCAGCAGCCCCGAGGGGTTCTACGACGAGCAGTACTTC. Its translation is CASSPEGFYDEQYF.

The chain couples TRBV27 to TRBJ2-7; D is uncertain. Between the trimmed V and J ends, which lost 0 bases and 1 base, there was a span of 7 bases. CDR3 length: 14 amino acids. Germline V gives CDR1 MNHEY, CDR2 SMNVEV (reference sequence). CDR3 protein: CASSLSGFSYEQYF. The CDR3 coding sequence is TGTGCCAGCAGTTTATCCGGTTTTTCCTACGAGCAGTACTTC.

The CDR3 coding sequence is TGTGCCAGCAGTTTAGCCTTCAATCAGCCCCAGCATTTT. Its protein product is CASSLAFNQPQHF. This rearrangement joins TRBV27 to TRBJ1-5; no reliable D call. The CDR3 consists of 13 residues. V shed 2 bases and J shed 3 bases, with 5 bases lying between them. Germline CDR1 is MNHEY and CDR2 is SMNVEV (reference sequence).

This clone was picked up a small number of times. J is TRBJ1-1 and V is TRBV6-1; TRBD1 agrees at 8 bases. With 1 base clipped from V and 6 bases from J, the junction kept 1 base outside the gene matches. Germline CDR1 reads MNHNS; CDR2 reads SASEGT. The CDR3 extends over 13 amino acids. CDR3 nucleotide sequence: TGTGCCAGCAGTGAAGGGACAGGGCCTGAAGCTTTCTTT. Translated: CASSEGTGPEAFF.

This clone was detected only once. This chain links TRBV4-3 with TRBJ2-3, with no clear D. V lost 0 bases, J lost 4 bases, and 14 bases lay in between. Germline-derived CDR1 and CDR2 are LGHNA and YSLEER. This CDR3 is built from 16 residues. In nucleotides, the CDR3 is TGCGCCAGCAGCCAAGATCCGTACCAAGGCCCAGATACGCAGTATTTT. Protein sequence: CASSQDPYQGPDTQYF.

The chain couples TRBV7-8 to TRBJ2-5; D might be TRBD1 (5 bases). Per germline, CDR1 SGHVS and CDR2 FQNEAQ. The V and J ends lost 6 bases and 1 base respectively, with 12 bases between them. There are 14 residues in the CDR3. The CDR3 protein is CASSPFRVQETQYF. Written as DNA, the CDR3 is TGTGCCAGCAGTCCATTCAGGGTCCAAGAGACCCAGTACTTC.

The rearrangement links TRBV28 to TRBJ1-2; 7 bases fit TRBD1. CDR1 MDHEN and CDR2 SYDVKM come from the germline V gene. This CDR3 has 15 residues. With V trimmed by 0 bases and J by 8 bases, 9 bases remained unmatched. CDR3 sequence (DNA): TGTGCCAGCAGTTTATGGACAGGGCAGGGCGTCGGCTACACCTTC. It codes for CASSLWTGQGVGYTF.

V usage is TRBV6-6 and J usage is TRBJ2-7, with a weak D call TRBD1 (6 bases). The CDR3 has 15 amino acids. Per the germline V gene, CDR1 is MNHNY and CDR2 is SVGAGI (reference sequence). V dropped 2 bases and J dropped 3 bases, with 14 bases sitting between them. CDR3: CASSYTGTSDYEQYF. In nucleotides, the CDR3 is TGTGCCAGCAGTTACACCGGGACATCCGACTACGAGCAGTACTTC.

This chain connects TRBV4-1 to TRBJ2-7; D remains unclear. The CDR3 spans 15 residues. The V and J ends lost 0 bases and 6 bases respectively, with 15 bases between them. Germline assignment: CDR1 MGHRA and CDR2 YSYEKL. CDR3 nucleotide sequence: TGCGCCAGCAGCCAAGAGGGCCCCCGGTCCGGCGAGCAGTACTTC. The encoded protein is CASSQEGPRSGEQYF.

The chain is built from TRBV19 and TRBJ2-1; 9 bases are shared with TRBD1. V gave up 1 base and J gave up 9 bases; unmatched junction bases: 1. Looked up from germline, CDR1 is LNHDA and CDR2 is SQIVND (reference sequence). The CDR3 loop spans 13 amino acids. CDR3 loop: CASSIATGGEQFF. CDR3 coding DNA: TGTGCCAGTAGTATAGCGACAGGGGGTGAGCAGTTCTTC.

Comment on this clone: This CDR3 is also generated by other DNA sequences in the sample. The gene calls are TRBV6-5 and TRBJ1-1; no clear D gene. Looked up from germline, CDR1 is MNHEY and CDR2 is SVGAGI. The germline V and J ends were trimmed by 2 bases and 5 bases, with 9 bases remaining between them. The length of the CDR3 is 13 residues. CDR3 nucleotides: TGTGCCAGCAGTTACGGGAGAGGGACTGAAGCTTTCTTT. Residues: CASSYGRGTEAFF.

The CDR3 is CASSFGHQNTEAFF. CDR3 nucleotides: TGTGCCAGCAGCTTCGGACATCAGAACACTGAAGCTTTCTTT. J is TRBJ1-1 and V is TRBV7-2; tentative D call: TRBD1 (5 bases). Trimming pared 3 bases from V and 1 base from J, leaving 9 bases between. The germline V gene encodes CDR1 SGHTA and CDR2 FQGNSA. The CDR3 is 14 amino acids.

The rearrangement joins TRBV9 to TRBJ2-1; D unclear. This CDR3 is 14 amino acids long. V lost 3 bases to trimming and J lost 3 bases, with 10 bases between them. CDR1 and CDR2 (germline): SGDLS, YYNGEE. CDR3 sequence: CASSAPDGYNEQFF. The CDR3 coding sequence is TGTGCCAGCAGCGCTCCTGACGGCTACAATGAGCAGTTCTTC.

This clone has a handful of counts. This chain joins TRBV11-2 and TRBJ2-3, with D perhaps given as TRBD1 or TRBD2 (6 bases each). CDR1 SGHAT and CDR2 FQNNGV come from the germline V gene. The germline V and J ends were trimmed by 4 bases and 1 base, with 12 bases remaining between them. CDR3 size: 15 residues. CDR3 bases: TGTGCCAGCAGCTCCGGGGGCCGCGGCACAGATACGCAGTATTTT. Translated: CASSSGGRGTDTQYF. The whole variable domain, filled in from reference TRBV11-2 and TRBJ2-3, reads EAGVAQSPRYKIIEKRQSVAFWCNPISGHATLYWYQQILGQGPKLLIQFQNNGVVDDSQLPKDRFSAERLKGVDSTLKIQPAKLEDSAVYLCASSSGGRGTDTQYFGPGTRLTVL.

The V gene is TRBV6-5, the J gene TRBJ1-1; 10 nucleotides line up with TRBD1. The junction had 4 bases not matched to a gene; V was cut back by 0 bases and J by 3 bases. Germline V gives CDR1 MNHEY, CDR2 SVGAGI. The CDR3 sequence is 16 residues long. CDR3 protein: CASSYSDRGFDTEAFF. DNA of the CDR3: TGTGCCAGCAGTTACTCGGACAGGGGGTTTGACACTGAAGCTTTCTTT.

V and J are TRBV28 and TRBJ2-7; D uncertain. Trimming shortened V by 5 bases and J by 1 base, and 12 bases separated the two germline ends. CDR3 length: 14 residues. Germline V gives CDR1 MDHEN, CDR2 SYDVKM. The CDR3 sequence: CASSAREGSYEQYF. The CDR3 nucleotides are TGTGCCAGCAGTGCTAGAGAAGGGTCCTACGAGCAGTACTTC.